This T cell receptor beta chain was recovered during a study of blood T cell repertoires in COVID-19. Study summary: Material from acute and convalescent COVID-19 was sourced from the United States, Italy and Spain. T cells, B-cell-depleted T cells, or PBMCs provided the cDNA or gDNA that served as material.

Per the study methods: Amplification of reference gene primers provided the estimated nucleated cell counts. Profiled with immunoSEQ multiplex PCR; TCRdb holds only in-frame clones, not every one. V and J calls and clone size are those listed in that table; D and trimming were worked out from the DNA. Found here are approximately 73,000 clones, roughly nine tenths of them singletons; the top ten hold approximately 10%. The CDR3 runs to 16 residues. Germline CDR1 and CDR2: SGHNT and YYREEE (reference sequence). The J segment lost 5 bases and the V segment lost 4 bases, leaving 9 bases of the junction unmatched.

The TCR was taken from a man older than 75 with acute or convalescent COVID-19. The sample comprised peripheral blood. This sequence joins TRBV5-4 and TRBJ2-3; the match to TRBD2 covers 11 bases. The CDR3 loop reads CASSPELAGVRDTQYF. The CDR3 nucleotides read TGTGCCAGCAGCCCCGAACTAGCGGGGGTTCGAGATACGCAGTATTTT.